This T cell receptor beta chain appears in the sequencing data of a study of PD-L1 blockade in urothelial cancer. The wider study: Prior chemotherapy in patients spanned 0 to 3 regimens. The median number of T cells present in blood samples was approximately 140,000.

Time point of the sample: pretreatment peripheral blood. Patient sample counts ranged from 1 to 8, pretreatment and on-treatment. Germline-derived CDR1 and CDR2 are SGHTA and FQGTGA. The V end lost 3 bases, the J end lost 0 bases, and 11 bases lay between the germline ends. The CDR3 spans 15 residues. Sequencing was performed with immunoSEQ multiplex PCR; in TCRdb, only in-frame clones are kept and a portion is missing. This table holds around 70,000 clones, roughly 84% found once. The gene calls are TRBV7-3 and TRBJ1-1, with D uncertain. This sequence originates from a woman aged 70-85 years with urothelial cancer. This sample comprised PBMCs, obtained around atezolizumab (anti-PD-L1) treatment. CDR3 sequence (DNA): TGTGCCAGCAGCTTGACCGGGGTCATGAACACTGAAGCTTTCTTT. Residues: CASSLTGVMNTEAFF. Variable domain in full (rest from reference TRBV7-3 and TRBJ1-1): GAGVSQTPSNKVTEKGKYVELRCDPISGHTALYWYRQSLGQGPEFLIYFQGTGAADDSGLPNDRFFAVRPEGSVSTLKIQRTERGDSAVYLCASSLTGVMNTEAFFGQGTRLTVV.